The 3 T cell receptor beta chains presented below share a single source sample, sequenced in a study of blood T cell repertoires in COVID-19. Sequenced by immunoSEQ multiplex PCR; TCRdb stores in-frame clones only, minus some. This table holds about 330,000 clones, about 89% found once. Sequencing was done on a sample of PBMCs or T cells enriched from blood (not recorded which). All receptors derive from a woman aged 30 to 39 who had recovered from COVID-19.

The CDR3 loop is CASSLVGSGGGTDTQYF. The CDR3 nucleotides read TGCGCCAGCAGCTTGGTTGGTAGCGGGGGCGGCACAGATACGCAGTATTTT. The chain joins TRBV5-1 to TRBJ2-3; 9 bases match TRBD2. The V gene's germline CDR1 is SGHRS and CDR2 YFSETQ. This CDR3 is 17 amino acids long. V gave up 0 bases and J gave up 1 base; unmatched junction bases: 6. Looking up the rest from reference TRBV5-1 and TRBJ2-3 gives the full variable domain: KAGVTQTPRYLIKTRGQQVTLSCSPISGHRSVSWYQQTPGQGLQFLFEYFSETQRNKGNFPGRFSGRQFSNSRSEMNVSTLELGDSALYLCASSLVGSGGGTDTQYFGPGTRLTVL.

A single count supports this clone. CDR3 loop: CASSEGPGKETQYF. As DNA, the CDR3 is TGCGCCAGCAGTGAGGGCCCAGGGAAAGAGACCCAGTACTTC. The J gene is TRBJ2-5, the V gene TRBV10-2, with D possibly TRBD1 on 5 matching bases. The CDR3 runs 14 residues. The V end was cut by 2 bases, the J end by 3 bases, with 10 bases between. Germline V CDR1 and CDR2: WSHSY, SAAADI.

The CDR3 spells CASSGSGAEQYF. CDR3 bases: TGTGCCAGCAGCGGAAGCGGGGCTGAGCAGTATTTT. This sequence joins TRBV7-9 and TRBJ2-3; 7 nucleotides align to TRBD2. V was pared by 5 bases and J by 11 bases, with 7 bases of the junction left unmatched. The CDR3 is made up of 12 amino acids. Looked up from germline, CDR1 is SEHNR and CDR2 is FQNEAQ (reference sequence).